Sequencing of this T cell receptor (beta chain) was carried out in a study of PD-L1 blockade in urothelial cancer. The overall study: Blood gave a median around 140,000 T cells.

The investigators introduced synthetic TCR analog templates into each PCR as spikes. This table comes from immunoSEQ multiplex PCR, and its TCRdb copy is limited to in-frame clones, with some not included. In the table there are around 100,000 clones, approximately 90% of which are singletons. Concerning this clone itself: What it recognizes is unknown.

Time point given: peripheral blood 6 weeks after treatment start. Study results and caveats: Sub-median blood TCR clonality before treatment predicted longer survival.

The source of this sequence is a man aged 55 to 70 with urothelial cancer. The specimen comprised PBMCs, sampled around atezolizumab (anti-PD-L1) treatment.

CDR3 nucleotide sequence: TGTGCCAGCAGCGCCGGACAGGGGACGGATTCACCCCTCCACTTT. Translating it yields CASSAGQGTDSPLHF. The chain joins TRBV5-4 to TRBJ1-6; TRBD1 aligns across 9 bases. This CDR3 has 15 amino acids. Unmatched junction bases numbered 7, after V lost 4 bases and J lost 8 bases. Germline V gene data show CDR1 as SGHNT and CDR2 as YYREEE (reference sequence). Together with reference TRBV5-4 and TRBJ1-6, the CDR3 gives the full variable domain: ETGVTQSPTHLIKTRGQQVTLRCSSQSGHNTVSWYQQALGQGPQFIFQYYREEENGRGNFPPRFSGLQFPNYSSELNVNALELDDSALYLCASSAGQGTDSPLHFGNGTRLTVT.